This TCR beta chain appears in the sequencing data of a study of Graves' ophthalmopathy and Graves' hyperthyroidism. With 1 base removed from V and 2 bases from J, the gap between germline ends came to 9 bases. This CDR3 is built from 14 residues. Germline loops: CDR1 LGHNA, CDR2 YNFKEQ. Researchers took RNA transcripts and amplified TCR beta CDR3 regions from them. Investigators did first-round RT-PCR with HTBI primers, then second-round multiplex PCR. TCRdb reprocessed the multiplex PCR reads with MiXCR, giving one entry per CDR3 protein. Of 740,000 or so distinct CDR3 sequences listed, 35% to 50% are singletons. If patients had other autoimmune diseases, uncontrolled infections, pregnancy or lactation, they were excluded.

Sequenced input: peripheral blood. The chain carries TRBV4-2 and TRBJ2-7, with D possibly called TRBD1 or TRBD2 (5 bases each). This TCR came from an adult man with Graves' ophthalmopathy. As DNA, the CDR3 is TGTGCCAGCAGCCAAGGGGACGGTACCTACGAGCAGTACTTC. It translates to CASSQGDGTYEQYF.